This is a list of T cell receptor beta chains from one sample in a study of PD-1 blockade in classical Hodgkin lymphoma. Generated by immunoSEQ multiplex PCR, the TCRdb table keeps only in-frame clones and is missing some. This table holds about 94,000 clones, about 91% found once. Sequenced material: peripheral blood mononuclear cells (PBMCs), taken before the second cycle of nivolumab. The origin of the receptors is a human donor with classical Hodgkin lymphoma. The CDR3 runs from the conserved cysteine through the conserved F or W. A D gene is named only where the DNA matches it firmly. Only some rows state a clone size, as once, few, many or a class for expanded clones.

TRBJ2-7 TRBV2 . . TGTGCCAGCAGTGAAGACAGGAACTACGAGCAGTACTTC CASSEDRNYEQYF
TRBJ1-4 TRBV11-2 . . TGTGCCAGCAGCTTATTGGGCGGCCATAATGAAAAACTGTTTTTT CASSLLGGHNEKLFF
TRBJ1-4 TRBV27 . . TGTGCCAGCCGTCCCTTGGACTTCGAAAAACTGTTTTTT CASRPLDFEKLFF
TRBJ2-5 TRBV2 TRBD2 once TGTGCCAGCAGCGTAAGCGGGGTACGGGAGACCCAGTACTTC CASSVSGVRETQYF
TRBJ1-4 TRBV6-1 TRBD1 . TGTGCCAGCAGTGAGGCCGGGACAGGGTATGAAAAACTGTTTTTT CASSEAGTGYEKLFF
TRBJ2-1 TRBV5-1 . . TGCGCCAGCAGCCTCGGGAACGGCGGCTCCTACAATGAGCAGTTCTTC CASSLGNGGSYNEQFF
TRBJ1-5 TRBV15 . . TGTGCCACCAGCAGAGAGACCCAGCCCCAGCATTTT CATSRETQPQHF
TRBJ2-1 TRBV27 TRBD2 . TGTGCCAGCAGTTCCCCTCTAGCGGAGACCTACAATGAGCAGTTCTTC CASSSPLAETYNEQFF
TRBJ1-1 TRBV6-6 . . TGTGCCAGCAGTTACCAGGACTACACTGAAGCTTTCTTT CASSYQDYTEAFF
TRBJ1-3 TRBV19 . . TGTGCCAGCAACTACGGAAACACCATATATTTT CASNYGNTIYF
TRBJ2-7 TRBV5-1 . . TGCGCCAGCAGCCCCTCGGGGACCTACGAGCAGTACTTC CASSPSGTYEQYF
TRBJ2-4 TRBV4-1 . . TGCGCCAGCAGGGGGTCGGGGGCGGACATTCAGTACTTC CASRGSGADIQYF
TRBJ2-1 TRBV28 TRBD1 . TGTGCCAGCAGATCCGGGACAGGGGCAACTTCCTACAATGAGCAGTTCTTC CASRSGTGATSYNEQFF
TRBJ1-1 TRBV19 . . TGTGCCAGCAGATATACAGCCCCCTCTGAAGCTTTCTTT CASRYTAPSEAFF
TRBJ2-5 TRBV10-3 TRBD2 . TGTGCCATCAATGCCGGGACTAGCGTGGCCCAAGAGACCCAGTACTTC CAINAGTSVAQETQYF
TRBJ2-3 TRBV19 . . TGTGCCAGTAGTCCGGACCAGCAAAGCACAGATACGCAGTATTTT CASSPDQQSTDTQYF
TRBJ2-1 TRBV7-9 . . TGTGCCAGCAGCTTAGGAGCTTACAATGAGCAGTTCTTC CASSLGAYNEQFF
TRBJ2-2 TRBV5-8 . . TGTGCCAGCAGCCCCTACAGGACGAACACCGGGGAGCTGTTTTTT CASSPYRTNTGELFF
TRBJ2-1 TRBV10-3 TRBD2 . TGTGCCATCAGTGTCTCTCTAGCGGGGGGGATTGATACTGAGCAGTTCTTC CAISVSLAGGIDTEQFF
TRBJ1-3 TRBV15 . . TGTGCCACCAGCAGAGATGGTAGCTCTGGAAACACCATATATTTT CATSRDGSSGNTIYF
TRBJ2-2 TRBV10-2 . . TGCGCCAGCACAATTAGCCCTCTCACCGGGGAGCTGTTTTTT CASTISPLTGELFF
TRBJ2-7 TRBV5-1 TRBD1 . TGCGCCAGCAGCAAGCAGGGGGACCCTTCAGGCGAGCAGTACTTC CASSKQGDPSGEQYF
TRBJ2-1 TRBV19 . . TGTGCCAGTAGTGACTACTCCTACAATGAGCAGTTCTTC CASSDYSYNEQFF
TRBJ2-2 TRBV12-5 TRBD2 . TGTGCTAGTGCCCGGGGGGCCGGGGAGCTGTTTTTT CASARGAGELFF
TRBJ2-7 TRBV5-1 . . TGCGCCAGCAGCTTGGACCGCTCCTACGAGCAGTACTTC CASSLDRSYEQYF
TRBJ2-2 TRBV7-9 . . TGTGCCAGCAGCTTAGGGACAGTGAACACCGGGGAGCTGTTTTTT CASSLGTVNTGELFF
TRBJ1-5 TRBV6-1 TRBD1 . TGTGCCAGCAGTGAACAGGGACAGGGGGGAAATCAGCCCCAGCATTTT CASSEQGQGGNQPQHF
TRBJ2-5 TRBV5-1 . . TGCGCCAGCAGCTTGATATGGGGGCGAGGTGAGACCCAGTACTTC CASSLIWGRGETQYF
TRBJ1-6 TRBV2 TRBD1 . TGTGCCAGCAGTCTCGGACAGGGCCATTCACCCCTCCACTTT CASSLGQGHSPLHF
TRBJ2-3 TRBV4-2 TRBD2 . TGTGCCAGCAGCCAAGAGTCGGTAGCGGGAGATACGCAGTATTTT CASSQESVAGDTQYF
TRBJ1-5 TRBV19 . . TGTGCCAGTAGTATTTCGACAGGTGGGGATCAGCCCCAGCATTTT CASSISTGGDQPQHF
TRBJ2-6 TRBV7-9 . . TGTGCCAGCAGCTCCTTTGGCCTTGGGGCCAACGTCCTGACTTTC CASSSFGLGANVLTF
TRBJ2-3 TRBV7-8 TRBD1 . TGTGCCAGCAGCCACGGGAGACAGGGGAGAAATACGCAGTATTTT CASSHGRQGRNTQYF
TRBJ2-7 TRBV28 . . TGTGCCAGCAGTTTAAGGCGCGCCGGGGGGCTCGCCTACGAGCAGTACTTC CASSLRRAGGLAYEQYF
TRBJ1-6 TRBV27 . once TGTGCCGCTAGGGGGATCCCCCTCCACTTT CAARGIPLHF
TRBJ2-4 TRBV11-2 . . TGTGCCAGCAGCTTAGGGCCAAGACAATTATCCAAAAACATTCAGTACTTC CASSLGPRQLSKNIQYF
TRBJ2-1 TRBV27 TRBD2 . TGTGCCAGCAGTTGGCTAGCGGGAAACGGGCCCCTTGAGCAGTTCTTC CASSWLAGNGPLEQFF
TRBJ1-4 TRBV5-1 . . TGCGCCAGCAGCCTGGGACCGCTGAGAGGAACTAATGAAAAACTGTTTTTT CASSLGPLRGTNEKLFF
TRBJ1-5 TRBV10-1 . . TGCGCCAGCCTTTGGGGTCAGCCCCAGCATTTT CASLWGQPQHF
TRBJ2-2 TRBV4-2 TRBD1 . TGTGCCAGCAGCCGGGGACAGGCGAACACCGGGGAGCTGTTTTTT CASSRGQANTGELFF
TRBJ2-1 TRBV20-1 TRBD1 . TGCAGTGCTAGGACAGGGGATGAGCAGTTCTTC CSARTGDEQFF
TRBJ1-2 TRBV6-1 . . TGTGCCAGCAGTGAAGGCAGGGACTATGGCTACACCTTC CASSEGRDYGYTF
TRBJ2-3 TRBV5-4 TRBD2 . TGTGCCAGCAGCTTGGGAGGGCTAGCGGGAGTAGATACGCAGTATTTT CASSLGGLAGVDTQYF
TRBJ1-5 TRBV6-5 . . TGTGCCAGCAGTTTACGGGGAAAACAGCCCCAGCATTTT CASSLRGKQPQHF
TRBJ1-1 TRBV7-9 . . TGTGCCAGCAGCGGAACAGGGAGGGTGGACACTGAAGCTTTCTTT CASSGTGRVDTEAFF
TRBJ2-7 TRBV28 . . TGTGCCGTACGGGGCCCCCAGGGCTACGAGCAGTACTTC CAVRGPQGYEQYF
TRBJ2-3 TRBV18 . . TGTGCCAGCTCACCACGCGTCTCCTCCACAGATACGCAGTATTTT CASSPRVSSTDTQYF
TRBJ2-7 TRBV25-1 . . TGTGCCAGCAGTGAATTAGGACAGAACTCCTACGAGCAGTACTTC CASSELGQNSYEQYF
TRBJ1-5 TRBV7-9 . . TGTGCCAGCAGCTTAGCTTATCAGCCCCAGCATTTT CASSLAYQPQHF
TRBJ1-5 TRBV19 TRBD1 . TGTGCCAGTAGTTTCACACAGGGGGCAGGTCAGCCCCAGCATTTT CASSFTQGAGQPQHF
TRBJ2-5 TRBV6-1 . . TGTGCCAGCAGTGAAGCTGAGACCCAGTACTTC CASSEAETQYF
TRBJ2-5 TRBV6-1 . . TGTGCCAGCAGTGTGGTGGGACTGCAAGAGACCCAGTACTTC CASSVVGLQETQYF
TRBJ2-2 TRBV18 . . TGTGCCAGCTCACCACTTACAGGGTCACTCGGGGAGCTGTTTTTT CASSPLTGSLGELFF
TRBJ2-7 TRBV25-1 TRBD2 . TGTGCCAGCAGTGAAACGGGACTAGCTGGCGAGCAGTACTTC CASSETGLAGEQYF